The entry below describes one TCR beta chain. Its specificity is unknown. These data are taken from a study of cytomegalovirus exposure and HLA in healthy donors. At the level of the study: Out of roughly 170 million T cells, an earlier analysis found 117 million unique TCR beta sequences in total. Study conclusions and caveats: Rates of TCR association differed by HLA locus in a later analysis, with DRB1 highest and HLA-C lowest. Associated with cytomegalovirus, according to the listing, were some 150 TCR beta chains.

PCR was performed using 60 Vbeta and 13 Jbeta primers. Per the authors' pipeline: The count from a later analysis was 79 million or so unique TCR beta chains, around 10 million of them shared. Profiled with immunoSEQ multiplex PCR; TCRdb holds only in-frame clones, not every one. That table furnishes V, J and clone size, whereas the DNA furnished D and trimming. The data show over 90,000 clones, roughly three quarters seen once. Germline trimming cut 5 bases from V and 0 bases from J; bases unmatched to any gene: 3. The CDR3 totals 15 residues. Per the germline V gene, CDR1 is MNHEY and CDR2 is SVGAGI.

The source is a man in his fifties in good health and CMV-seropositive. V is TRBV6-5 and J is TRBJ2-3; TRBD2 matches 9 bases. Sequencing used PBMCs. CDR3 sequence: CASSLLAGSTDTQYF. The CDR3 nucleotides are TGTGCCAGCAGTCTGCTAGCGGGGAGCACAGATACGCAGTATTTT.